This T cell receptor (beta chain) emerged from a study of Ad26.COV2.S vaccination and SARS-CoV-2 variants. The wider study: The Ad26.COV2.S arm of the COV1001 trial was where the donor was placed. Ad26.COV2.S shots went into the muscle once or twice, 56 days apart.

The J segment lost 4 bases and the V segment lost 7 bases, leaving 3 bases of the junction unmatched. This CDR3 spans 12 amino acids. The germline V gene has CDR1 SNHLY and CDR2 FYNNEI. Treatment meaning: some 20 received Ad26.COV2.S at low or high dose, single or two shots; several received placebo; per-sample allocation not given. Sampling took place 63 days after the first vaccine or placebo injection. The repertoire was sequenced with immunoSEQ multiplex PCR; TCRdb's copy has only in-frame clones and lacks some. The sample includes under 600,000 clones, 89% of them seen just once. The V gene is TRBV2, the J gene TRBJ1-1, with 7 positions matching TRBD1. This specimen consisted of peripheral blood, obtained in a trial of Ad26.COV2.S vaccine versus placebo. The TCR comes from a person between 18 and 59 years old who received the Ad26.COV2.S COVID-19 vaccine or a placebo. In DNA, the CDR3 is TGTGCCAGCACCGCAGGGGGCACTGAAGCTTTCTTT. This sequence encodes CASTAGGTEAFF.